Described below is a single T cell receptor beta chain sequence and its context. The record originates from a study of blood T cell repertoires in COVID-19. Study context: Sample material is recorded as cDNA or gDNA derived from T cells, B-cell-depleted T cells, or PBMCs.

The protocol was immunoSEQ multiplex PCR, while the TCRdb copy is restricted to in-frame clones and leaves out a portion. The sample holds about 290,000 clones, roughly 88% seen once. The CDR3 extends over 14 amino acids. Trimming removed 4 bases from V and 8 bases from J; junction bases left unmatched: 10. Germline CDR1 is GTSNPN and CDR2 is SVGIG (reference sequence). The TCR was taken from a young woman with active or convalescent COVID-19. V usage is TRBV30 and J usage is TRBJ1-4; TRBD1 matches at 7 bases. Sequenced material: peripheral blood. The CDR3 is CAWNRVGGQEKLFF. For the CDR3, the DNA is TGTGCCTGGAACAGAGTAGGGGGCCAAGAAAAACTGTTTTTT.